The TCR beta chain under discussion was sequenced for a study of identical twins. General observations from the study: A lower insertion count was a feature of abundant cord blood beta clonotypes, with no such feature in memory repertoires.

Note on this clonotype: Its antigen is as yet unknown.

MiXCR was run by TCRdb on the 5' RACE reads, yielding one entry per CDR3 protein. This repertoire shows about 340,000 distinct CDR3 sequences, about 12% found once; its top ten account for around 7.2%. This CDR3 contains 12 residues. CDR1 is MGHRA, CDR2 YSYEKL, per germline. V was shortened by 3 bases and J by 7 bases, with 9 bases between the two germline ends. This sample was also put to use in a study of yellow fever vaccine responses in identical twins.

This sequence was found in a woman under 30 in good health. The rearrangement uses TRBV4-1 and TRBJ1-1; the D gene is possibly TRBD1 (5 bases). The sample comprised CD8+ T cells sorted from blood. CDR3 region: CASSHGALEAFF. CDR3 nucleotides: TGCGCCAGCAGCCATGGGGCCCTTGAAGCTTTCTTT.